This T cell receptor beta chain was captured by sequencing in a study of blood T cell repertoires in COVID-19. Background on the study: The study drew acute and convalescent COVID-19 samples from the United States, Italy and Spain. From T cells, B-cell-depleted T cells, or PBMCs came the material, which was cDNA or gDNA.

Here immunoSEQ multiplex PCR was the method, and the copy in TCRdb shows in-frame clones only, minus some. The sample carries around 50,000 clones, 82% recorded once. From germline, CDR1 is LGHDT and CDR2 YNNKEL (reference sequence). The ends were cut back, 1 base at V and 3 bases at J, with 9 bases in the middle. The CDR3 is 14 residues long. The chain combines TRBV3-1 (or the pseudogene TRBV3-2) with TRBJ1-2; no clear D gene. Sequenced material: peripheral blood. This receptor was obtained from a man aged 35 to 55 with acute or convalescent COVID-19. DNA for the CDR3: TGTGCCAGCAGCCAAGTAAGCTCTCACTATGGCTACACCTTC. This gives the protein CASSQVSSHYGYTF.